This record looks at one T cell receptor beta chain sequence and its context. The time point: peripheral blood 6 weeks after treatment start. Clones were read by immunoSEQ multiplex PCR, and TCRdb kept only the in-frame ones, dropping some. The profile shows about 120,000 clones, around 89% of them singletons. The source of the sample is a study of PD-L1 blockade in urothelial cancer. Study summary: Blood was analyzed 3 weeks (second dose) and 6 weeks after treatment start.

The starting material was PBMCs, obtained around atezolizumab (anti-PD-L1) treatment. This receptor was identified in a man aged 60 to 75 with urothelial cancer.

CDR3 sequence: CASTGMGEGYTF. Written as DNA, the CDR3 is TGTGCTTCGACAGGGATGGGGGAAGGCTACACCTTC. This chain links TRBV5-8 with TRBJ1-2; 7 nucleotides align to TRBD1. CDR3 length equals 12 residues. CDR1 and CDR2 (germline): SGHTS, YDEGEE.